Listed here are 10 T cell receptor beta chains from one sample, sequenced in a study of shared clonotypes between healthy human individuals. Naive CD8 cells, CD45RO-negative and positively selected for CCR7, excluded terminally differentiated effector memory CD45RA+ cells. Sequencing used immunoSEQ multiplex PCR; TCRdb keeps in-frame clones, though not all of them. The top ten hold 24% of the sample, which has about 680,000 clones, about 90% seen once. The source material was naive CD8+ T cells sorted from blood. Receptor source: a man younger than 40 in good health.

The rearrangement joins TRBV9 to TRBJ2-7, with a tentative D call TRBD1 (8 bases). The CDR3 is 14 residues long. Deletions cut 3 bases from V and 3 bases from J, with 13 bases between. From germline, CDR1 is SGDLS and CDR2 YYNGEE. In nucleotides, the CDR3 is TGTGCCAGCAGCGCTACAGGGGGGGACTACGAGCAGTACTTC. The encoded protein is CASSATGGDYEQYF.

This clone was detected only once. The chain combines TRBV30 with TRBJ2-7; D is perhaps TRBD1 (6 bases). This CDR3 contains 15 residues. CDR1 is GTSNPN and CDR2 is SVGIG in the germline V gene (reference sequence). Trimming cost V 0 bases and J 0 bases, with 12 bases left between them. DNA of the CDR3: TGTGCCTGGAGTGTACCTACAGGGACCTCCTACGAGCAGTACTTC. Its protein is CAWSVPTGTSYEQYF.

This chain links TRBV21-1 with TRBJ2-1. TRBV21-1 is a known pseudogene. The CDR3 has 14 residues. The CDR3 nucleotides read TGTGCCAGCCCAAAGGATAGGGTCTACAATGAGCAGTTCTTC. This codes for CASPKDRVYNEQFF.

The rearrangement uses TRBV7-9 and TRBJ2-1; 13 nucleotides agree with TRBD2. Germline CDR1 is SEHNR and CDR2 is FQNEAQ (reference sequence). This CDR3 spans 15 amino acids. Losses at the gene ends were 5 bases for V and 6 bases for J; bases not matched to a gene: 4. CDR3 sequence reads: CASSPLAGGPNEQFF. DNA for the CDR3: TGTGCCAGCAGCCCACTAGCGGGAGGGCCCAATGAGCAGTTCTTC.

The chain is built from TRBV11-2 and TRBJ2-1; possibly TRBD2 for D (6 bases). From germline, CDR1 is SGHAT and CDR2 FQNNGV. This CDR3 has 15 amino acids. Trimming removed 5 bases from V and 6 bases from J, with 17 bases in between. The CDR3, as DNA: TGTGCCAGCAGCCCATACACAGGAGGGGTCAATGAGCAGTTCTTC. This gives the protein CASSPYTGGVNEQFF.

The chain is built from TRBV5-1 and TRBJ1-2; possible D gene TRBD1, 5 bases. Looked up from germline, CDR1 is SGHRS and CDR2 is YFSETQ. This CDR3 comprises 16 residues. Trimming removed 0 bases at V and 4 bases at J, with 16 bases between. The CDR3 here is CASSLESPGQGYGYTF. CDR3 sequence (DNA): TGCGCCAGCAGCTTGGAAAGTCCAGGGCAAGGCTATGGCTACACCTTC.

The J gene is TRBJ2-3, the V gene TRBV28, with TRBD2 matching over 9 bases. Per germline, CDR1 MDHEN and CDR2 SYDVKM. V shed 5 bases, J shed 0 bases, and the junction held 24 bases outside the gene matches. The CDR3 extends over 22 amino acids. CDR3 in amino acids: CASSPVGSSELAGKTSTDTQYF. DNA for the CDR3: TGTGCCAGCAGTCCCGTTGGATCTTCGGAACTAGCGGGCAAGACTAGCACAGATACGCAGTATTTT. Full variable domain (remainder filled in from reference TRBV28 and TRBJ2-3): DVKVTQSSRYLVKRTGEKVFLECVQDMDHENMFWYRQDPGLGLRLIYFSYDVKMKEKGDIPEGYSVSREKKERFSLILESASTNQTSMYLCASSPVGSSELAGKTSTDTQYFGPGTRLTVL.

V usage is TRBV4-1 and J usage is TRBJ2-7, with 8 bases aligning to TRBD1. With 4 bases clipped from V and 5 bases from J, the junction kept 7 bases outside the gene matches. This CDR3 has 14 amino acids. In germline, CDR1 is MGHRA, CDR2 YSYEKL. Written as DNA, the CDR3 is TGCGCCAGCAGCCGCGGACAGGGCCGAGACGAGCAGTACTTC. Its protein is CASSRGQGRDEQYF.

The chain uses TRBV5-1 and TRBJ2-1; 7 positions match TRBD2. The CDR3 totals 14 residues. The ends lost 1 base at V and 8 bases at J; junction bases unmatched: 6. CDR1 is SGHRS and CDR2 is YFSETQ in the germline V gene. CDR3: CASSLMGGPDEQFF. In DNA, the CDR3 is TGCGCCAGCAGCTTGATGGGAGGGCCGGATGAGCAGTTCTTC.

The rearrangement joins TRBV2 to TRBJ1-4; TRBD1 aligns across 7 bases. The CDR3 runs 14 residues. Looked up from germline, CDR1 is SNHLY and CDR2 is FYNNEI. V trimming: 2 bases; J trimming: 10 bases; junction bases outside the gene matches: 7. CDR3 residues: CASSEMRQGGKLFF. The DNA of the CDR3 is TGTGCCAGCAGTGAAATGAGACAGGGAGGAAAACTGTTTTTT.